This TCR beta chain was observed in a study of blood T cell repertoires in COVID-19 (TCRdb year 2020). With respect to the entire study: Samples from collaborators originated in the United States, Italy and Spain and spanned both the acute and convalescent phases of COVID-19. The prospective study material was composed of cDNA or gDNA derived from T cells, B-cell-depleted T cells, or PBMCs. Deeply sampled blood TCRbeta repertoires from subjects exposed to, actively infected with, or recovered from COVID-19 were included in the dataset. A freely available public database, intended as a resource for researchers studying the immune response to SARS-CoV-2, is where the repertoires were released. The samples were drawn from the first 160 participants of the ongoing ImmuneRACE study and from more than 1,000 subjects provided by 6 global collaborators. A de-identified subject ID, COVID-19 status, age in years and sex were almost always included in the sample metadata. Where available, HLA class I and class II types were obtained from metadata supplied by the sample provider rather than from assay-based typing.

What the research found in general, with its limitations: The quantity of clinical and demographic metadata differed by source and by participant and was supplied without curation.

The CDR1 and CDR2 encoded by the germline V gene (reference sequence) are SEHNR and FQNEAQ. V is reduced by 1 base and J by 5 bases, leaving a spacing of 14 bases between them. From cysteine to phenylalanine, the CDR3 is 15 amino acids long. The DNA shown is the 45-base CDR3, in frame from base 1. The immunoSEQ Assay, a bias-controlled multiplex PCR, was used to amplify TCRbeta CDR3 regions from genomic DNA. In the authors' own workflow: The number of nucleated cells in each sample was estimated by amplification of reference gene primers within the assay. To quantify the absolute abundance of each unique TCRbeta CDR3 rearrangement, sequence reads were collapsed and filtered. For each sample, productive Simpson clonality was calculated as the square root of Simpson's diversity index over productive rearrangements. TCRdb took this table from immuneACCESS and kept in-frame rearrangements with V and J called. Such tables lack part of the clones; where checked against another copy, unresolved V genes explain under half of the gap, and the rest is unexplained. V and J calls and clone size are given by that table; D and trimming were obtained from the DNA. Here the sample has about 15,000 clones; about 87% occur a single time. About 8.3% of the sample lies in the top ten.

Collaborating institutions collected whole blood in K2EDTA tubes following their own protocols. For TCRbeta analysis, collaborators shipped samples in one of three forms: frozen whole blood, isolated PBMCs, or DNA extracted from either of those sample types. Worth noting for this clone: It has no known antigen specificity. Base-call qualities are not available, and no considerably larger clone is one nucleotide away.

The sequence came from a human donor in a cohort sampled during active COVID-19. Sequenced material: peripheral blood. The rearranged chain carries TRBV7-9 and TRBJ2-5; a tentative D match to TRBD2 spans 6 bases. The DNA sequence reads TGTGCCAGCAGCTTAGGGGTCAGGGCGGGGGAGACCCAGTACTTC. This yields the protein CASSLGVRAGETQYF.